A selection of T cell receptor beta chains follows, all from one sample in a study of T-cell memory formation after mild COVID-19. TCRdb re-called the 5' RACE reads through MiXCR, storing one row per CDR3 protein. The sample has approximately 250,000 distinct CDR3 sequences, over 15% seen once. Sequencing was done on a sample of PBMCs or a T cell subset sorted from them (not recorded which). The receptor source for this set is a man aged 18 to 30 who had mild COVID-19 (a few samples of this study predate the infection). Cell type and time point are not known. CDR3s include the opening cysteine and the closing phenylalanine or tryptophan. Fields, in order: D gene, J gene, clone size, V gene, CDR3 DNA, CDR3 protein. A D gene is named only where the DNA matches it firmly. The size entry is marked missing in some rows and otherwise reads once, few, many or a size class.

>TRBD1|TRBJ1-4|-|TRBV20-1
TGCAGTGCTATGGACAGGGGTAATGAAAAACTGTTTTTT
CSAMDRGNEKLFF
>TRBD2|TRBJ2-3|few|TRBV7-6
TGTGCCAGCAGCTTCTCGGGGGGGCCTATAGATACGCAGTATTTT
CASSFSGGPIDTQYF
>-|TRBJ2-5|few|TRBV7-2
TGTGCCAGCAGCCCCACCCCCCCAGAGACCCAGTACTTC
CASSPTPPETQYF
>-|TRBJ1-2|few|TRBV21-1
TGTGCCAGGCTTGACAGGGGCCCCTATGGCTACACCTTC
CARLDRGPYGYTF
>TRBD2|TRBJ2-5|-|TRBV7-2
TGTGCCAGCAGCTTCCCAGCGGGGGGGCTTGGAGAGACCCAGTACTTC
CASSFPAGGLGETQYF
>-|TRBJ2-1|-|TRBV11-2
TGTGCCAGCAGCTTCCTCCGGACAGAGAGCTCCTACAATGAGCAGTTCTTC
CASSFLRTESSYNEQFF
>-|TRBJ1-2|few|TRBV18
TGTGCCAGCTCACCACCCAACCTGGTGGGCTACACCTTC
CASSPPNLVGYTF
>-|TRBJ2-1|few|TRBV10-2
TGCGCCAGCAGTGAGTCGACGAGCTCCTACAATGAGCAGTTCTTC
CASSESTSSYNEQFF
>TRBD1|TRBJ1-1|-|TRBV4-1
TGCGCCAGCAGCCAAGATGCAGGGGGCAAAGCTTTCTTT
CASSQDAGGKAFF
>-|TRBJ1-2|-|TRBV30
TGTGCCTGGAGCCGAGCCCAAACAGGATCTGGCTACACCTTC
CAWSRAQTGSGYTF
>-|TRBJ2-1|few|TRBV11-2
TGTGCCAGCAGCTTAGGAGTTTTTGCCACAATCGAGCAGTTCTTC
CASSLGVFATIEQFF
>-|TRBJ2-5|-|TRBV29-1
TGCAGCGCCCTCAAGCCGGGGCGGGAGACCCAGTACTTC
CSALKPGRETQYF
>-|TRBJ1-2|-|TRBV12-3/TRBV12-4
TGTGCCAGCAGTTTTTCCAGAAGCGTACTGAATGGCTACACCTTC
CASSFSRSVLNGYTF
>-|TRBJ1-5|-|TRBV21-1
TGTGCCAGCAGCTCTGGAGGGGGGCTCAATCAGCCCCAGCATTTT
CASSSGGGLNQPQHF
>TRBD1|TRBJ1-1|-|TRBV12-3/TRBV12-4
TGTGCCAGCAGTTTACGACAGGGCCTACAAGCTTTCTTT
CASSLRQGLQAFF
>TRBD1|TRBJ1-1|few|TRBV10-3
TGTGCCATAGCGAGCGGGACAGCGAACACTGAAGCTTTCTTT
CAIASGTANTEAFF
>-|TRBJ1-4|few|TRBV6-5
TGTGCCAGCAGTTACGGGGCAGCAACTAATGAAAAACTGTTTTTT
CASSYGAATNEKLFF
>TRBD2|TRBJ2-3|few|TRBV15
TGTGCCACCAGCAGGAGGACTAGTCTCACAGATACGCAGTATTTT
CATSRRTSLTDTQYF
>-|TRBJ2-3|-|TRBV4-3
TGCGCCAGCAGCCAAGACCCGGTGGCTAGCTCAGATACGCAGTATTTT
CASSQDPVASSDTQYF
>TRBD2|TRBJ2-5|-|TRBV20-1
TGCAGTGCTAGAGCGAGTAGCGGGGGGCCGGGGGAGACCCAGTACTTC
CSARASSGGPGETQYF
>TRBD2|TRBJ2-3|-|TRBV11-2
TGTGCCAGCAGCTTAGGTAGCGGGGGGGCCACAGATACGCAGTATTTT
CASSLGSGGATDTQYF
>-|TRBJ2-3|-|TRBV6-2/TRBV6-3
TGTGCCAGCAGTTACCTGGTTTCCGCAGATACGCAGTATTTT
CASSYLVSADTQYF
>-|TRBJ2-1|-|TRBV7-2
TGTGCCAGCATCACGGAGAGGACTTTCCGGAGCTCCTACAATGAGCAGTTCTTC
CASITERTFRSSYNEQFF
>TRBD1|TRBJ1-2|few|TRBV4-1
TGCGCCAGCAGCCACACGACAGGGGAGAACTATGGCTACACCTTC
CASSHTTGENYGYTF
>TRBD1|TRBJ2-2|-|TRBV11-3
TGTGCCAGCAGCTGGACAGGGTCCGGGGAGCTGTTTTTT
CASSWTGSGELFF
>TRBD1|TRBJ1-3|few|TRBV10-2
TGCGCCAGCAGGGGAACAGGGGGCTCTGGAAACACCATATATTTT
CASRGTGGSGNTIYF
>TRBD2|TRBJ2-1|-|TRBV20-1
TGCAGTGCTCGCAAGCTAGCGGGGGGTCACAATGAGCAGTTCTTC
CSARKLAGGHNEQFF
>TRBD1|TRBJ2-4|few|TRBV6-6
TGTGCCAGCAGCCCGGGACAGGGGGCCGCTTACTTC
CASSPGQGAAYF
>TRBD1|TRBJ2-7|-|TRBV7-2
TGTGCCAGCAGCCCGGGACAGCACAAGCAGTACTTC
CASSPGQHKQYF
>TRBD1|TRBJ1-1|many|TRBV7-2
TGTGCCAGCAGCTCGGGACAGGGGGCTGGGGGGACTGAAGCTTTCTTT
CASSSGQGAGGTEAFF
>-|TRBJ1-6|-|TRBV5-1
TGCGCCAGCAGCTTGGCGGGGACGGCGAATTCACCCCTCCACTTT
CASSLAGTANSPLHF
>-|TRBJ2-1|few|TRBV27
TGTGCCAGCATGCGGGGCCAGGGGAGGTCCTACAATGAGCAGTTCTTC
CASMRGQGRSYNEQFF
>TRBD1|TRBJ2-5|-|TRBV29-1
TGCAGCGTTGAGCCTGAAGGGACAGGGGAAGAGACCCAGTACTTC
CSVEPEGTGEETQYF
>TRBD1|TRBJ2-5|-|TRBV20-1
TGCAGTGCTTCCGGGACAGGGGAAGAGACCCAGTACTTC
CSASGTGEETQYF
>-|TRBJ2-7|-|TRBV12-3/TRBV12-4
TGTGCCAGCAGTTTAAGCGCCCCGAACGAGCAGTACTTC
CASSLSAPNEQYF
>-|TRBJ1-1|few|TRBV6-5
TGTGCCAGCAGTTACTGGATGAGGGATAGCACTGAAGCTTTCTTT
CASSYWMRDSTEAFF
>-|TRBJ1-6|few|TRBV18
TGTGCCAGCTCACCAGGCCAGGAGTATAATTCACCCCTCCACTTT
CASSPGQEYNSPLHF
>-|TRBJ2-5|few|TRBV6-5
TGTGCCAGCAGTTCCCTCGGGGGCAAAGAGACCCAGTACTTC
CASSSLGGKETQYF
>-|TRBJ2-3|few|TRBV18
TGTGCCAGCTCACCACTCAAGTTCGATACGCAGTATTTT
CASSPLKFDTQYF
>-|TRBJ1-4|-|TRBV7-2
TGTGCCAGCACCGGGGGGACGGACCATGAAAAACTGTTTTTT
CASTGGTDHEKLFF
>-|TRBJ2-5|-|TRBV6-1
TGTGCCAGCAGTGGAAGGGGCCAAGAGACCCAGTACTTC
CASSGRGQETQYF
>-|TRBJ1-2|-|TRBV12-3/TRBV12-4
TGTGCCAGCAGTACGGACGGTGCGGGAGGCTACACCTTC
CASSTDGAGGYTF
>-|TRBJ2-5|many|TRBV10-2
TGCGCCAGCAGTGAACAGAGGGAGACCCAGTACTTC
CASSEQRETQYF
>TRBD1|TRBJ1-1|-|TRBV4-3
TGCGCCAGCAGCCAAGTGAGGAGCACAGGGGGCAGAAACACTGAAGCTTTCTTT
CASSQVRSTGGRNTEAFF
>-|TRBJ1-3|few|TRBV20-1
TGCAGTGCTACGACGAGGCAGGCGCTCTCTGGAAACACCATATATTTT
CSATTRQALSGNTIYF
>TRBD1|TRBJ1-4|few|TRBV5-5
TGTGCCAGCAGCCGAGGAGCAGGGGGCGCAACTAATGAAAAACTGTTTTTT
CASSRGAGGATNEKLFF
>TRBD1|TRBJ1-6|few|TRBV7-2
TGTGCCAGCAGCTTCCGACAGGGGAATTCACCCCTCCACTTT
CASSFRQGNSPLHF
>-|TRBJ1-2|few|TRBV24-1
TGTGCCACCAGTGATCCACGGAATGGCTACACCTTC
CATSDPRNGYTF
>-|TRBJ2-3|-|TRBV5-4
TGTGCCAGCAGCTCCGACATGGGATTCACAGATACGCAGTATTTT
CASSSDMGFTDTQYF
>-|TRBJ1-2|many|TRBV3-1
TGTGCCAGCAGCTACACGGCGTTTGAGGGCTACACCTTC
CASSYTAFEGYTF
>TRBD1|TRBJ1-2|-|TRBV28
TGTGCCAGCAGTTCGGACAGGGGGCATCCCTATGGCTACACCTTC
CASSSDRGHPYGYTF
>TRBD2|TRBJ2-2|few|TRBV4-3
TGCGCCAGCAGCCCTAGGACTAGCGGGGGGACCACCGGGGAGCTGTTTTTT
CASSPRTSGGTTGELFF
>-|TRBJ2-7|few|TRBV29-1
TGCAGCTCCCCGCTGGGGCAGCCAAATTCTCCGTCCTCGCAGTACTTC
CSSPLGQPNSPSSQYF
>TRBD2|TRBJ2-3|few|TRBV7-9
TGTGCCAGCAGTCCGCGGGGGGCCAGCTCAGATACGCAGTATTTT
CASSPRGASSDTQYF
>-|TRBJ2-5|-|TRBV7-9
TGTGCCAGCAGGGAGGAACAAGAGACCCAGTACTTC
CASREEQETQYF
>TRBD1|TRBJ1-1|-|TRBV6-1
TGTGCCAGCAGAGCCCGGGACAGGATGAACACTGAAGCTTTCTTT
CASRARDRMNTEAFF
>-|TRBJ2-1|many|TRBV5-4
TGTGCCAGCAGCTTGGATACGCGGGCGAGGTATGAGCAGTTCTTC
CASSLDTRARYEQFF
>TRBD1|TRBJ1-3|few|TRBV20-1
TGCAGTGCAGGACAGGCATCTGGAAACACCATATATTTT
CSAGQASGNTIYF